Below, 3 T cell receptor beta chains from the same sample are listed, as sequenced in a study of blood T cell repertoires in COVID-19. Here immunoSEQ multiplex PCR was the method, and the copy in TCRdb shows in-frame clones only, minus some. The sample shows some 290,000 clones, roughly 87% of them seen only once. Sequencing input: peripheral blood. Receptor source: a woman between 50 and 59 years old who had recovered from COVID-19.

In DNA form, the CDR3 reads TGTGCTAGCAGACAGGGCTCCTACAATGAGCAGTTCTTC. It is translated as CASRQGSYNEQFF. The V and J genes are TRBV12-5 and TRBJ2-1; TRBD1 matches at 7 bases. V lost 9 bases, J lost 0 bases, and 2 bases stayed unmatched. Germline-derived CDR1 and CDR2 are LGHNT and FRNRAP. The CDR3 extends over 13 amino acids.

The chain uses TRBV19 and TRBJ2-2; 8 positions agree with TRBD2. The CDR3 spans 16 residues. Germline lookup yields CDR1 LNHDA and CDR2 SQIVND (reference sequence). The V gene end was trimmed by 4 bases and the J gene end by 4 bases; junction bases not matched to a gene: 8. CDR3: CASSTTLAAFTGELFF. DNA of the CDR3: TGTGCCAGTAGTACCACACTAGCGGCGTTCACCGGGGAGCTGTTTTTT.

This clone was recorded only once. The rearrangement joins TRBV29-1 to TRBJ2-2; D remains ambiguous. From germline, CDR1 is SQVTM and CDR2 ANQGSEA. The V end was cut by 6 bases, the J end by 4 bases, with 6 bases between. The length of the CDR3 is 11 residues. CDR3 DNA sequence: TGCAGCGTCTACTCCACCGGGGAGCTGTTTTTT. Its translation is CSVYSTGELFF.